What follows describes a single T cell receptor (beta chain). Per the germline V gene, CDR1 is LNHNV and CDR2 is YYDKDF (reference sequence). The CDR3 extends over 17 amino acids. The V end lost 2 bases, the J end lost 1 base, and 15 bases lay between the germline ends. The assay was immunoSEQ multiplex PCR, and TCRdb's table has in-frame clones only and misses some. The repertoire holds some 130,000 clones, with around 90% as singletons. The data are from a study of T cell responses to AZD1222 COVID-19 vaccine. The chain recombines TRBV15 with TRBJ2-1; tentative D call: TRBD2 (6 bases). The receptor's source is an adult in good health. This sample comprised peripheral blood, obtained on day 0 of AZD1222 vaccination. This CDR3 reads CATSRTRRGRSYNEQFF. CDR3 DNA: TGTGCCACCAGCAGAACCAGGAGGGGTCGGTCCTACAATGAGCAGTTCTTC.